Shown below are 14 T cell receptor beta chains from a single sample sequenced in a study of regulatory T cells in long-lasting Graves disease. Time point here: newly diagnosed GD, antithyroid drugs for less than 3 months. The TCR library used RNA extracted from PBMCs. Library construction for TCR beta used iRepertoire HTBI primers and Arm-PCR of CDR3 regions. TCRdb re-derived calls from the multiplex PCR reads in MiXCR, one entry per CDR3 protein. Altogether about 470,000 distinct CDR3 sequences are present, about 15% being singletons, with the ten largest covering approximately 15%. This sample also appeared in a second study, on T cells in Graves' hyperthyroidism and ophthalmopathy.

The specimen comprised peripheral blood mononuclear cells (PBMCs), sampled at new diagnosis, from a patient treated with antithyroid drugs. The receptors shown here come from a woman younger than 45 with Graves disease.

There are many counts of this clonotype. The genes are TRBV12-3 or TRBV12-4 and TRBJ2-1; the match to TRBD2 covers 13 bases. V lost 3 bases and J lost 7; bases outside the gene matches: 6. The CDR3 length is 16 residues. Written as DNA, the CDR3 is TGTGCCAGCAGTTTTAGAGAGACTAGCGGGAGGAATGAGCAGTTCTTC. It codes for CASSFRETSGRNEQFF.

A few counts support this clonotype. This rearrangement joins TRBV9 to TRBJ1-1, with 7 bases lining up with TRBD1. The CDR3 contains 16 residues. CDR1 is SGDLS, CDR2 YYNGEE, per germline. The junction had 11 bases not matched to a gene; V was cut back by 2 bases and J by 4 bases. CDR3 sequence reads: CASSVDPRGQGTEAFF. For the CDR3, the DNA is TGTGCCAGCAGCGTCGATCCAAGGGGGCAGGGCACTGAAGCTTTCTTT.

Comments on this clonotype: This could be a read error, since a much larger clone is one nucleotide away. The V call is TRBV28, the J call TRBJ2-2; TRBD1 matches at 8 bases. The CDR3 extends over 17 amino acids. The trim removed 7 bases at V and 6 bases at J, leaving 16 bases unmatched. The germline V gene encodes CDR1 MDHEN and CDR2 SYDVKM. The CDR3 nucleotides are TGTGCCAGCAATGGGGTTAGACAGGGGAAGTACGCCGGGGAGCTGTTTTTT. Protein: CASNGVRQGKYAGELFF.

The table lists this clonotype with many counts. The chain uses TRBV7-3 and TRBJ2-3, with TRBD2 matching 9 bases. Germline V lookup: CDR1 SGHTA, CDR2 FQGTGA. J lost 2 bases, V lost 5 bases, and 8 bases had no gene match. This CDR3 is built from 16 residues. DNA for the CDR3: TGTGCCAGCAGCCTGCGGGGGGGGTTTAACACAGATACGCAGTATTTT. Amino acid sequence: CASSLRGGFNTDTQYF.

The V and J genes are TRBV7-9 and TRBJ2-1, with TRBD2 as a possible D gene (5 bases). Germline V gene sequence: CDR1 SEHNR, CDR2 FQNEAQ (reference sequence). The CDR3 is 16 residues long. V was pared by 5 bases and J by 7 bases, with 21 bases between. The CDR3 loop is CASSRVGGPFGNEQFF. The CDR3 bases are TGTGCCAGCAGCAGGGTTGGAGGACCTTTCGGGAATGAGCAGTTCTTC.

This clonotype came up a few times. Written as DNA, the CDR3 is TGCGCCAGCAGCCAAGTAGGGGTTTACGAGCAGTACTTC. Translated: CASSQVGVYEQYF. The chain carries TRBV4-1 and TRBJ2-7, with D perhaps matching TRBD1 (5 bases). CDR3 length: 13 amino acids. V lost 1 base, J lost 4 bases, and 8 bases lay in between. Looked up from germline, CDR1 is MGHRA and CDR2 is YSYEKL.

This clonotype was observed a handful of times. The genes are TRBV9 and TRBJ2-1, with 11 bases fitting TRBD2. The CDR3 loop spans 18 amino acids. After removal of 0 bases from V and 0 bases from J, the junction contained 5 bases not matched to a gene. The germline CDR1 and CDR2 sequences are SGDLS and YYNGEE. The CDR3 region has the DNA TGTGCCAGCAGCGTAGAGCCTAGCGGGAGGCCCTCCTACAATGAGCAGTTCTTC. Residues: CASSVEPSGRPSYNEQFF.

In its sample, this clonotype was seen many times. This rearrangement joins TRBV12-3 or TRBV12-4 to TRBJ2-5, with 7 bases that match TRBD1. The CDR3 runs 11 residues. V lost 11 bases to trimming and J lost 3 bases; unmatched junction nucleotides: 3. Written as DNA, the CDR3 is TGTGCCCTCCAGGGGGAAGAGACCCAGTACTTC. It is translated as CALQGEETQYF.

Only a few counts were recorded for this clonotype. This chain links TRBV5-6 with TRBJ2-3; either TRBD1 or TRBD2 may supply D (6 bases each). The CDR3 length is 15 residues. V was clipped by 4 bases and J by 2 bases, with 14 bases between them. Germline lookup yields CDR1 SGHDT and CDR2 YYEEEE. Here the CDR3 reads CASSIRGRLTDTQYF. The CDR3 coding sequence is TGTGCCAGCAGCATTAGGGGGAGGCTCACAGATACGCAGTATTTT.

In the case of this clonotype: This may arise from a read error, as a much more abundant clone is one base away. The chain combines TRBV13 with TRBJ2-5, with D hard to call. The germline gives CDR1 PRHDT, CDR2 FYEKMQ (reference sequence). The CDR3 length is 16 residues. Trimming took off 3 bases at V and 4 bases at J, with 18 bases between the two ends. The CDR3 nucleotides are TGTGCCAGCAGCTTGGGTGCGAGACAAATCGGAGAGACCCAGTACTTC. Encoded protein: CASSLGARQIGETQYF.

This clonotype showed up just a few times. The CDR3 bases are TGTGCCTCTGACAGGTCGGCCTACGAGCAGTACTTC. The encoded protein is CASDRSAYEQYF. The V and J genes are TRBV6-2 or TRBV6-3 and TRBJ2-7, with D possibly TRBD1 on 6 matching bases. Germline V CDR1 and CDR2: MNHEY, SVGEGT. The CDR3 loop spans 12 amino acids. Trimming removed 11 bases at V and 2 bases at J, with 13 bases between.

A few counts support this clonotype. This chain connects TRBV5-1 to TRBJ2-7, with D unresolved. CDR3 length: 13 residues. Trimming took off 3 bases at V and 6 bases at J, with 13 bases between the two ends. Germline V lookup: CDR1 SGHRS, CDR2 YFSETQ. The CDR3 region is CASSSASLGEQYF. CDR3 bases: TGCGCCAGCAGCTCGGCGAGTCTTGGCGAGCAGTACTTC. The entire variable domain, with the rest obtained from reference TRBV5-1 and TRBJ2-7, is as follows: KAGVTQTPRYLIKTRGQQVTLSCSPISGHRSVSWYQQTPGQGLQFLFEYFSETQRNKGNFPGRFSGRQFSNSRSEMNVSTLELGDSALYLCASSSASLGEQYFGPGTRLTVT.

The V gene is TRBV2, the J gene TRBJ1-4; D is unresolved. The CDR3 runs 13 residues. Trimming cost V 6 bases and J 8 bases, with 13 bases left between them. The germline V gene has CDR1 SNHLY and CDR2 FYNNEI. This chain's CDR3 is CASSPTMGEKLFF. CDR3 in DNA: TGTGCCAGCAGCCCCACTATGGGGGAAAAACTGTTTTTT.

There are many counts of this clonotype. V usage is TRBV7-9 and J usage is TRBJ2-7; tentatively, D is TRBD1 (5 bases). The CDR3 totals 15 residues. CDR1 is SEHNR, CDR2 FQNEAQ, per germline (reference sequence). V gave up 1 base and J gave up 3 bases, with 13 bases separating them. The CDR3 spells CASSLGQGRIYEQYF. CDR3 bases: TGTGCCAGCAGCTTAGGTCAGGGTCGGATCTACGAGCAGTACTTC.